This T cell receptor (beta chain) is from a study of STAT5B mutations in CD4+ large granular lymphocyte leukemia. Findings of the study overall: 8/27 top patient clones versus 2/35 control clones were TRBV06-family.

The method was immunoSEQ multiplex PCR; TCRdb's version includes in-frame clones alone and lacks a portion of them. The table includes about 38,000 clones, 65% to 90% detected once. The CDR3 length is 12 residues. From germline, CDR1 is SGHTA and CDR2 FQGNSA. Trimming removed 5 bases from V and 0 bases from J, with 4 bases in between. Remarks on this clone: What it binds is not known.

The clonotype comes from a human donor in good health. The gene calls are TRBV7-2 and TRBJ2-5; D unclear. Sequencing used CD4+ T cells from blood buffy coats. CDR3 DNA sequence: TGTGCCAGCAGCCCCTACCAAGAGACCCAGTACTTC. Translated, it gives CASSPYQETQYF.